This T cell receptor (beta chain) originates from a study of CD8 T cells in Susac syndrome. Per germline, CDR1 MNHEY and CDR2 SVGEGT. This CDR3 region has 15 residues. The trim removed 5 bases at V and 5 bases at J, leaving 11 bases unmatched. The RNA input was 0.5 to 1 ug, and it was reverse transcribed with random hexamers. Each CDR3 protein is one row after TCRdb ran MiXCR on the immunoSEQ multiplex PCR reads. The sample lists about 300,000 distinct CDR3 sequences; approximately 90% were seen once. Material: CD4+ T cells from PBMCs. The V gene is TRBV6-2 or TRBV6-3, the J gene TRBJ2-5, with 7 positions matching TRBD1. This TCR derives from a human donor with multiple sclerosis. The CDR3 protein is CASSTTGVSGETQYF. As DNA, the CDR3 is TGTGCCAGCAGTACCACAGGGGTTTCGGGGGAGACCCAGTACTTC.